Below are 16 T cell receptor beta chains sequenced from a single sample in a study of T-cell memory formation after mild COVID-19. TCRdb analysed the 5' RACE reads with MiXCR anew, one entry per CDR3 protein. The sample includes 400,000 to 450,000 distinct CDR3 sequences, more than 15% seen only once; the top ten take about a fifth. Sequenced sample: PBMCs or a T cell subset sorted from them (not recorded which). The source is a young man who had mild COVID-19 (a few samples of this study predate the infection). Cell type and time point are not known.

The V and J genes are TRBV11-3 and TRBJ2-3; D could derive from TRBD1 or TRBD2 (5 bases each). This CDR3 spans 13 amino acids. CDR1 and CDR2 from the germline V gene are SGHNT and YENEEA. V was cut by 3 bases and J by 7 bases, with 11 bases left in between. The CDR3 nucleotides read TGTGCCAGCAGCTTCCCAGGGAGAAATACGCAGTATTTT. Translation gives CASSFPGRNTQYF.

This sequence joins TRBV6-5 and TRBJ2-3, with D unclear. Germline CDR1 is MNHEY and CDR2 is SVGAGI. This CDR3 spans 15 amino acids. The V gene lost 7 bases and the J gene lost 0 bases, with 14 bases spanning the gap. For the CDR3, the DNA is TGTGCCAGCATGGGTCGGCGGCTTAGCACAGATACGCAGTATTTT. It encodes CASMGRRLSTDTQYF.

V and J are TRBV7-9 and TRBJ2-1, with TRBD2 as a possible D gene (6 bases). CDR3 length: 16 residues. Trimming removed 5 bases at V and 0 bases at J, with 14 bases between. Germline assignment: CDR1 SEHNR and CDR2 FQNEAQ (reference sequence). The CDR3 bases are TGTGCCAGCAGCGGACCGGCGGGGTCCTCCTACAATGAGCAGTTCTTC. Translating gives CASSGPAGSSYNEQFF.

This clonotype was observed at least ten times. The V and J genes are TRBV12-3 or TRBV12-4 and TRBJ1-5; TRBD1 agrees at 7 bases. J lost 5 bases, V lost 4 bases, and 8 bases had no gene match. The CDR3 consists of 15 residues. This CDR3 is CASSSDRVFHQPQHF. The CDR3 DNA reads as TGTGCCAGCAGTTCAGACAGGGTGTTCCATCAGCCCCAGCATTTT.

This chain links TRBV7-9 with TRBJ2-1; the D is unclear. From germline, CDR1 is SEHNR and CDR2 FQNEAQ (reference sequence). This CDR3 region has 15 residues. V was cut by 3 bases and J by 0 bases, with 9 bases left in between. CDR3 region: CASSFAGASYNEQFF. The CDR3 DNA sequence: TGTGCCAGCAGCTTCGCAGGAGCCTCCTACAATGAGCAGTTCTTC.

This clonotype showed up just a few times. CDR3 loop: CSALTSGYNEQFF. DNA of the CDR3: TGCAGCGCGCTAACTAGCGGATACAATGAGCAGTTCTTC. The chain employs TRBV29-1 and TRBJ2-1; 8 bases map to TRBD2. Per germline, CDR1 SQVTM and CDR2 ANQGSEA. The CDR3 length is 13 residues. Unmatched junction bases numbered 6, after V lost 7 bases and J lost 4 bases.

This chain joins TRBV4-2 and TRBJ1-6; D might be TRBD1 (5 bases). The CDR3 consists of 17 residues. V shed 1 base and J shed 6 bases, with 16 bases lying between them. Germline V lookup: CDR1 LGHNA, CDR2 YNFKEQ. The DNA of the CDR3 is TGTGCCAGCAGCCAAGGACCGACGGGGCGTTCTAATTCACCCCTCCACTTT. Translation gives CASSQGPTGRSNSPLHF.

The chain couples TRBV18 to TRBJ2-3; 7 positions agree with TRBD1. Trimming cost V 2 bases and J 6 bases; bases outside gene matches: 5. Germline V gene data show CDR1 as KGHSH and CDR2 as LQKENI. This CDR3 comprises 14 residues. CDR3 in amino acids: CASSPRGRSDTQYF. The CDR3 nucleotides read TGTGCCAGCTCACCAAGGGGGCGCTCGGATACGCAGTATTTT.

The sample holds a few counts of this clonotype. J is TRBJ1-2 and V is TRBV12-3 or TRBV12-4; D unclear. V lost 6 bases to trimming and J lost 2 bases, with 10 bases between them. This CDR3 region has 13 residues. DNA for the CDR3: TGTGCCAGCAGCCGTCTCAGAAACTATGGCTACACCTTC. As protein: CASSRLRNYGYTF.

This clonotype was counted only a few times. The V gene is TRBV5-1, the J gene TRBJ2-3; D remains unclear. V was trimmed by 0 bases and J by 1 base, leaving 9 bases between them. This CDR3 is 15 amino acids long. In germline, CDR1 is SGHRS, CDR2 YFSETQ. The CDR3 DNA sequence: TGCGCCAGCAGCTTGGGAACTTGGGGCACAGATACGCAGTATTTT. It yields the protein CASSLGTWGTDTQYF.

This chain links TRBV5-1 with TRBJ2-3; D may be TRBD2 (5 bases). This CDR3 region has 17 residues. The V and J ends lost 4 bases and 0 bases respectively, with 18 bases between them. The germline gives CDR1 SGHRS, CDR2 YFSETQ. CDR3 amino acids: CASSPGSLGYSTDTQYF. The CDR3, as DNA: TGCGCCAGCAGCCCGGGGTCGTTAGGTTATAGCACAGATACGCAGTATTTT.

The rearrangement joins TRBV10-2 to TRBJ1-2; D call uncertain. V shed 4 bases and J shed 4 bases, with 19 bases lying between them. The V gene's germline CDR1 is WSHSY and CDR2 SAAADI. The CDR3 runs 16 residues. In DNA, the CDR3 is TGCGCCAGCAGTGCGGCCGCCGTTCCTATCATCTATGGCTACACCTTC. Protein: CASSAAAVPIIYGYTF.

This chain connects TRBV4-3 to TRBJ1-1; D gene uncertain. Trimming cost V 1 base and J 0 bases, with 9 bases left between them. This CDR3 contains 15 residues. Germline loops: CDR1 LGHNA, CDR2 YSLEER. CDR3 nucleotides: TGCGCCAGCAGCCAAGCTTGGGATCTGAACACTGAAGCTTTCTTT. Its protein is CASSQAWDLNTEAFF.

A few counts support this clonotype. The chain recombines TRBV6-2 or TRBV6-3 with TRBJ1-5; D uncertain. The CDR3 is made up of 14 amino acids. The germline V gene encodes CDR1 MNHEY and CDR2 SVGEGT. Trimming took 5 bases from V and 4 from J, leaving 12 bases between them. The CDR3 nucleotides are TGTGCCAGCAGTACGGGCCGTAAGAATCAGCCCCAGCATTTT. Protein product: CASSTGRKNQPQHF.

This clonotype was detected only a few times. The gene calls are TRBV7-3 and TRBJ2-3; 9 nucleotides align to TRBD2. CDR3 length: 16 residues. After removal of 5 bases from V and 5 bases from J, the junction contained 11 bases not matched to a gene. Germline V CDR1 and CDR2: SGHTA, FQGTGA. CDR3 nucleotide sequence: TGTGCCAGCAGCATTGGGACTAGCACGGGGCTAGATACGCAGTATTTT. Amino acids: CASSIGTSTGLDTQYF.

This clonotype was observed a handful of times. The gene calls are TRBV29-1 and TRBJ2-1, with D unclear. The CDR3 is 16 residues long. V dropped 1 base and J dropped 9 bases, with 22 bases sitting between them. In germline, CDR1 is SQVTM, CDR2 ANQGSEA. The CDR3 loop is CSVEGIGHAAGSEQFF. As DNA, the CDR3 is TGCAGCGTTGAAGGGATCGGGCATGCGGCCGGCTCTGAGCAGTTCTTC.